This T cell receptor beta chain stems from a study of T cell changes during pregnancy in multiple sclerosis. Germline V gene data show CDR1 as SEHNR and CDR2 as FQNEAQ (reference sequence). Between the trimmed V and J ends, which lost 5 bases and 5 bases, there was a span of 16 bases. The CDR3 runs 14 residues. The assay was immunoSEQ multiplex PCR, and TCRdb's table has in-frame clones only and misses some. There are roughly 77,000 clones in the sample; 92% occur only once, and 2% lies in the top ten. The sample was peripheral blood, taken in the second trimester of pregnancy. This receptor was obtained from a female donor with multiple sclerosis, enrolled in a pregnancy study. V and J are TRBV7-9 and TRBJ2-7, with a possible D match to TRBD1 (6 bases). In DNA, the CDR3 is TGTGCCAGCAGCCGCCGGACAGCGAACGACGAGCAGTACTTC. This codes for CASSRRTANDEQYF.